The rows below give T cell receptor beta chains drawn from one sample of a study of T-cell reconstitution after alpha-beta-depleted transplantation in children. MiXCR was run by TCRdb on the PCR reads, yielding one entry per CDR3 protein. Of some 640,000 distinct CDR3 sequences in the sample, about 15% are singletons; the top ten hold under 1.2%. Sequences were derived from PBMCs from the stem cell graft donor, sampled from the stem cell graft. The receptors shown here come from a human donor who donated a stem cell graft to a child with acute myeloid leukemia. Both conserved end residues are part of each CDR3. The order of the fields is CDR3 protein, CDR3 length, V gene, J gene.

CASSEWASGGTDTQYF	16	TRBV10-1	TRBJ2-3
CASSQRGRQSNQPQHF	16	TRBV4-2	TRBJ1-5
CSASRLASSYNEQFF	15	TRBV20-1	TRBJ2-1
CASSVATRDRGTGANVLTF	19	TRBV9	TRBJ2-6
CASSLGPGRNTEAFF	15	TRBV7-2	TRBJ1-1
CASRPRQILNTEAFF	15	TRBV5-6	TRBJ1-1
CASSAGLAGGRSYNEQFF	18	TRBV5-1	TRBJ2-1
CASSPMTGGHYGYTF	15	TRBV5-1	TRBJ1-2
CASSYSIREGYGYTF	15	TRBV6-5	TRBJ1-2
CASSSGPGQGPLGETQYF	18	TRBV11-1	TRBJ2-5
CASSFAGAGRAQHF	14	TRBV12-3/TRBV12-4	TRBJ1-5
CAVGMSGGDETQYF	14	TRBV6-1	TRBJ2-5
CASSLGGGGQWYQETQYF	18	TRBV4-3	TRBJ2-5
CASGLQGFLNEKLFF	15	TRBV7-2	TRBJ1-4
CASSLGAGGGGETQYF	16	TRBV7-2	TRBJ2-5
CASNLGTAYNSPLHF	15	TRBV12-3/TRBV12-4	TRBJ1-6
CASSYLRLAGDSYNEQFF	18	TRBV6-5	TRBJ2-1
CASSFGGGAGSPLHF	15	TRBV12-3/TRBV12-4	TRBJ1-6
CSARPGLASRRTQETQYF	18	TRBV20-1	TRBJ2-5
CASSQRQGMDTQYF	14	TRBV4-3	TRBJ2-3
CASSDRAPPNEQFF	14	TRBV12-3/TRBV12-4	TRBJ2-1
CASSQEGGGENEAFF	15	TRBV4-2	TRBJ1-1